This T cell receptor beta chain came from a study of identical twins (dated by TCRdb to about 2016). Turning to the overall study: To test whether fetal clonotypes persist, the study used deep sequencing on TCR alpha and beta repertoires from monozygotic twins, unrelated adults of various ages, and cord blood. Replicate twin experiments were performed at different times using different library preparation protocols to rule out contamination.

The study at large found these results: Excess twin sharing in beta out-of-frame sequences was weaker because fewer shared sequences lowered the signal-to-noise ratio. Invariant T cells such as MAIT and iNKT could partly confound zero-insertion analyses, although diverse VJ usage argued against such confounding for most clonotypes. Because the same donors could not be followed over many years, the conclusions relied on cross-sectional statistical analysis. Out-of-frame TCR alpha sharing in monozygotic twins was systematically underestimated by recombination models, whereas sharing between unrelated individuals was in agreement with the recombination models. Out-of-frame TCR alpha sequences shared between twins showed an excess of low generation-probability sequences compared with coincidental sharing between unrelated individuals. Abundant cord blood beta clonotypes carried fewer insertions; young adult naive repertoires showed a weaker similar trend, while memory repertoires showed none.

Only healthy Caucasian donors were included. Three pairs of female monozygotic twins, all aged roughly 18 to 30 years, made up the twin cohort. CD4+ and CD8+ T cell populations were isolated with positive isolation kits from Invitrogen. Library preparation used 5' RACE. The instrument given in TCRdb is Illumina HiSeq 2000. A universal primer binding site was introduced by template switching, and a unique molecular identifier was present in the final cDNA, enabling accurate counting of TCR cDNA molecules. First-strand cDNA for TCR alpha and beta chains was synthesized from specific primers in the conserved constant-segment region. To control for contamination, every cDNA library was double barcoded, receiving both a SMART-Mk sample barcode and Illumina barcodes. TruSeq adapter sequences, together with Illumina sample barcodes, were added in two successive PCR steps. The Illumina HiSeq platform was used with custom primers to sequence TCR alpha and beta cDNA libraries. As for the original processing: Unique molecular identifiers were extracted from raw reads with MiGEC, and CDR3 positions were determined with MiXCR. Recombination models were inferred per individual with the repgenHMM and IGoR tools using an EM algorithm. The analysis of shared clonotypes was done with the tcR package in R, with sharing normalized by the product of cloneset sizes. Out-of-frame nonproductive sequences were analyzed to study raw recombination free of thymic and clonal selection effects. The public sequencing data were trimmed at Q25 with fastp and processed into clonotypes with MiXCR by TCRdb, which kept only in-frame beta chains. Merged by CDR3 protein, the rows form single entries marked with the most common genes and DNA. The V and J calls were not made by the authors but by TCRdb's processing. Here the sample has a few hundred thousand distinct CDR3 sequences; less than 9.5% occur a single time. The biggest ten clones account for 7% to 8.5% of the sample.

This clonotype was found a few times. No cognate antigen has been identified for it. No base-level quality is on record; no much larger clone is a single base apart. At the junction V is shortened by 0 bases and J by 6 bases; bases outside the gene matches: 11. The CDR3 runs 15 amino acids, cysteine and phenylalanine included. The CDR3 DNA has 45 bases and is translated from base 1. From the germline V gene (reference sequence), CDR1 is DFQATT and CDR2 is SNEGSKA. The same sample was also studied in work on yellow fever vaccine responses in identical twins. As the second publication notes: The T cell response to vaccination in identical twins was reported by the authors to appear partly convergent and partly personalized. In identical twins, the study followed T cell clones that responded to the vaccine with precision.

The TCR was taken from a young woman in good health. In this chain, TRBV20-1 is recombined with TRBJ2-7; 7 bases in the middle match TRBD1. Sample: CD8+ T cells sorted from blood. The CDR3 corresponds to CSARDTSQGVSEQYF. The DNA reads as follows: TGCAGTGCTAGAGATACCAGCCAGGGGGTGAGCGAGCAGTACTTC.